This record covers a single T cell receptor beta chain. These data are taken from a study of T-cell memory formation after mild COVID-19. Study-level background: TCR clusters showed largely donor specificity.

TCRdb re-called the 5' RACE reads through MiXCR, storing one row per CDR3 protein. In the table there are hundreds of thousands of distinct CDR3 sequences, about 22% of which are singletons. The sequence was obtained from an adult woman who had mild COVID-19 (a few samples of this study predate the infection). Cell type and time point are not known. The specimen was PBMCs or a T cell subset sorted from them (not recorded which).

The CDR3 DNA reads as TGCAGCGTCCCCGGCCAGGGTGCGGGGCCTTATGGCTACACCTTC. Protein: CSVPGQGAGPYGYTF. The chain is built from TRBV29-1 and TRBJ1-2; TRBD1 might be the D (5 bases). The germline CDR1 and CDR2 sequences are SQVTM and ANQGSEA. Trimming removed 6 bases from V and 5 bases from J, with 22 bases in between. The CDR3 extends over 15 amino acids.